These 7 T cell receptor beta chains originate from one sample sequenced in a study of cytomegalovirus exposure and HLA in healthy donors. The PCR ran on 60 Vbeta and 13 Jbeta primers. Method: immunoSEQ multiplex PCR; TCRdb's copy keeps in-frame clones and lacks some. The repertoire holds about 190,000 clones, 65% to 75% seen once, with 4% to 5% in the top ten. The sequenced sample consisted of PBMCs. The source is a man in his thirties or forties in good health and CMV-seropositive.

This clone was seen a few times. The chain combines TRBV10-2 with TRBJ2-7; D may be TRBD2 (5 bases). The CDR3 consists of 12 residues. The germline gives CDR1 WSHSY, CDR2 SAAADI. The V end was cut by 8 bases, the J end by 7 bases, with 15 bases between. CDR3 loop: CASERGPGEQYF. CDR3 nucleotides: TGCGCCAGCGAACGTGGGCCGGGAGAGCAGTACTTC.

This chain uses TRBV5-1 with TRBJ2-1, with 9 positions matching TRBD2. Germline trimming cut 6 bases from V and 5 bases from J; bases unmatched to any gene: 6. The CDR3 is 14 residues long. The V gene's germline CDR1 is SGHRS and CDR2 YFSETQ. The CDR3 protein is CASIRASGDNEQFF. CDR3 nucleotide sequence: TGCGCCAGCATTCGGGCTAGCGGGGACAATGAGCAGTTCTTC.

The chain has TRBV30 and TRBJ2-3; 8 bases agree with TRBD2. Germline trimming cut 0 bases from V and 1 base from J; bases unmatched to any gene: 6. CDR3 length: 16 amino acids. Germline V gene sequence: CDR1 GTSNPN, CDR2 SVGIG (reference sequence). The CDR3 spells CAWSVGGARGTDTQYF. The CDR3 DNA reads TGTGCCTGGAGTGTCGGGGGGGCCAGGGGCACAGATACGCAGTATTTT.

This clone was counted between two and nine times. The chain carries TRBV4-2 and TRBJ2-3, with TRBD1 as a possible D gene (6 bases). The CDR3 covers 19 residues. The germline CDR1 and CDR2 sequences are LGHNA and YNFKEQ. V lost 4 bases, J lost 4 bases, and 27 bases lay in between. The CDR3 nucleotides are TGTGCCAGCAGCCGACCAAGAAGTTTGGGACAAAGTTCTGCAGATACGCAGTATTTT. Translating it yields CASSRPRSLGQSSADTQYF.

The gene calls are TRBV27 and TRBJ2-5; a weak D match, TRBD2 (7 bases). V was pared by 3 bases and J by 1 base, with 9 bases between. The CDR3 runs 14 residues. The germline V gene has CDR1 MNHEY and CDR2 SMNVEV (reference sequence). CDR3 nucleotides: TGTGCCAGCAGTTTGGGAGGGGGCCAAGAGACCCAGTACTTC. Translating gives CASSLGGGQETQYF.

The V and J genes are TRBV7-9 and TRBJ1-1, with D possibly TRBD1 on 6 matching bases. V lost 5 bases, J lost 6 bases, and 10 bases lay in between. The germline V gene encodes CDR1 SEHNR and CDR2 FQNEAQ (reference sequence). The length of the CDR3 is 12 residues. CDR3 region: CASSLTGSEAFF. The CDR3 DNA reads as TGTGCCAGCAGCCTGACAGGATCTGAAGCTTTCTTT. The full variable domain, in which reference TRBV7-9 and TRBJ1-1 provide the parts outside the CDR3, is DTGVSQNPRHKITKRGQNVTFRCDPISEHNRLYWYRQTLGQGPEFLTYFQNEAQLEKSRLLSDRFSAERPKGSFSTLEIQRTEQGDSAMYLCASSLTGSEAFFGQGTRLTVV.

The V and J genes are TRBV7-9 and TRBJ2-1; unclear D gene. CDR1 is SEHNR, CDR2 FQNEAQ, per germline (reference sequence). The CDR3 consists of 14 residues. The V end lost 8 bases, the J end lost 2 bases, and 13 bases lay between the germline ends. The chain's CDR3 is CASVRDSTYNEQFF. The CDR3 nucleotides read TGTGCCAGCGTGCGCGACTCAACCTACAATGAGCAGTTCTTC.